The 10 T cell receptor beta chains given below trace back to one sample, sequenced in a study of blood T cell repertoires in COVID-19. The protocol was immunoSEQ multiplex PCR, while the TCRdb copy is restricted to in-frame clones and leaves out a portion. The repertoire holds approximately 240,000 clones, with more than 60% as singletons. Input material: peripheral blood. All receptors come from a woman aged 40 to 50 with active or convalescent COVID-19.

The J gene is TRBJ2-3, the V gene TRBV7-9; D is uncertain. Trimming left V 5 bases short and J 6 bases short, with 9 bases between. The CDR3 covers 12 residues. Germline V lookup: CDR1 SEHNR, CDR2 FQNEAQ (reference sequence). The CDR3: CASSQRGDTQYF. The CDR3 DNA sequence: TGTGCCAGCAGCCAGAGAGGTGATACGCAGTATTTT.

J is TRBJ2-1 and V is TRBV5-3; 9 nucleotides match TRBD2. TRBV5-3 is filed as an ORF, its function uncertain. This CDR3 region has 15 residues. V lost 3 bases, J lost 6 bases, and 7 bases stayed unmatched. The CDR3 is CARSCPSGVGNEQFF. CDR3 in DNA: TGTGCCAGAAGCTGTCCTAGCGGGGTTGGCAATGAGCAGTTCTTC.

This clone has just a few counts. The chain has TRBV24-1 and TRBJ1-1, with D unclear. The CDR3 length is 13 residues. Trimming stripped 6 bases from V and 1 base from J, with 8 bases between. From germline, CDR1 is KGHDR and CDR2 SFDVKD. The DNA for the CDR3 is TGTGCCACCAGTCACAGAGAGAACACTGAAGCTTTCTTT. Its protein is CATSHRENTEAFF.

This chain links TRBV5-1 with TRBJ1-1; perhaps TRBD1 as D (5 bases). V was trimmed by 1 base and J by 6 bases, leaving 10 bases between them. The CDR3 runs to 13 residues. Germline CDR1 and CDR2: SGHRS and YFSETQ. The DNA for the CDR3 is TGCGCCAGCAGCTTGAGCGTCAGGGCTGAAGCTTTCTTT. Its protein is CASSLSVRAEAFF.

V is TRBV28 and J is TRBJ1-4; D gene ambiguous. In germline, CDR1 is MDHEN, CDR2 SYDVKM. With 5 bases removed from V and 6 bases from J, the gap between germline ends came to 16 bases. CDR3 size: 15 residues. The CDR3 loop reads CASSSGSGGDEKLFF. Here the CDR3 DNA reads TGTGCCAGCAGTAGCGGTTCCGGAGGCGATGAAAAACTGTTTTTT.

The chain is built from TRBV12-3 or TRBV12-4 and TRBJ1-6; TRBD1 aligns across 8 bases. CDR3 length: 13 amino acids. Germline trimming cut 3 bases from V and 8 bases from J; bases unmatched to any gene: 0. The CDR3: CASSLTGDSPLHF. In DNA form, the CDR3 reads TGTGCCAGCAGTTTGACAGGGGATTCACCCCTCCACTTT.

The CDR3 sequence is CASSSVLGTSGNTGELFF. The CDR3 bases are TGTGCCAGCAGCTCAGTTCTTGGGACTAGCGGGAACACCGGGGAGCTGTTTTTT. The gene calls are TRBV7-9 and TRBJ2-2; TRBD2 matches 11 bases. The CDR3 length is 18 residues. Unmatched junction bases numbered 8, after V lost 4 bases and J lost 1 base. Per the germline V gene, CDR1 is SEHNR and CDR2 is FQNEAQ (reference sequence).

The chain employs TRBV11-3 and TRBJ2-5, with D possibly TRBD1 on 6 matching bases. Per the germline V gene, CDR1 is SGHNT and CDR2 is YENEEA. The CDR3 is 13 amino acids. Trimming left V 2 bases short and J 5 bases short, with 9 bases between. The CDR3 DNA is TGTGCCAGCAGCTTAACAGGGCGGGAGACCCAGTACTTC. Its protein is CASSLTGRETQYF.

CDR3 coding DNA: TGTGCCAGCAGTGCGGACAGGGGGGATGGCTACACCTTC. Its translation is CASSADRGDGYTF. This chain joins TRBV13 and TRBJ1-2; 10 bases match TRBD1. Looked up from germline, CDR1 is PRHDT and CDR2 is FYEKMQ (reference sequence). V was clipped by 6 bases and J by 6 bases; unmatched bases: 4. This CDR3 is 13 amino acids long.

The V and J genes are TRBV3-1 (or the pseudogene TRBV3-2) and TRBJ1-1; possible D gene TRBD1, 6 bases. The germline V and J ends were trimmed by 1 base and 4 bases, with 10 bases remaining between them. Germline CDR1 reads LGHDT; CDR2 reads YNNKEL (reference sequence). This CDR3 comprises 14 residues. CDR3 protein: CASSQGGGSTEAFF. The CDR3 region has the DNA TGTGCCAGCAGCCAAGGTGGGGGCAGCACTGAAGCTTTCTTT.